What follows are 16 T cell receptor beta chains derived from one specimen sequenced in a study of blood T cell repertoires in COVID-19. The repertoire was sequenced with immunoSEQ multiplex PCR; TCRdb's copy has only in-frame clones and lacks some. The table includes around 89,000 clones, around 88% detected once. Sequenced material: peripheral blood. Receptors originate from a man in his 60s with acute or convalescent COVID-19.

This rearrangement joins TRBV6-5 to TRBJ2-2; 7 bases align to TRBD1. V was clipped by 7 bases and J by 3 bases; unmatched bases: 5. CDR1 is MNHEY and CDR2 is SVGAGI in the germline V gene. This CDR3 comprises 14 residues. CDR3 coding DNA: TGTGCCAGCACCCAGGGGGTCCACACCGGGGAGCTGTTTTTT. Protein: CASTQGVHTGELFF.

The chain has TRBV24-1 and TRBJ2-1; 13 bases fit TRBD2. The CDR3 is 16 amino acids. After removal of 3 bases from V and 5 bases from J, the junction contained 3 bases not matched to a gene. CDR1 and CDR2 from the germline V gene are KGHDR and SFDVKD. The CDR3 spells CATSDPLAGGDNEQFF. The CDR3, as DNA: TGTGCCACCAGTGATCCACTAGCGGGAGGGGACAATGAGCAGTTCTTC.

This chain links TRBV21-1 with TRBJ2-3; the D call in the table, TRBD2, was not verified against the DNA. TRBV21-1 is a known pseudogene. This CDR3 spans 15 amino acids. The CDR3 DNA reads TGTGCCAGCAGGGATCCTCAGGGAGGGGCAGATACGCAGTATTTT. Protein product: CASRDPQGGADTQYF.

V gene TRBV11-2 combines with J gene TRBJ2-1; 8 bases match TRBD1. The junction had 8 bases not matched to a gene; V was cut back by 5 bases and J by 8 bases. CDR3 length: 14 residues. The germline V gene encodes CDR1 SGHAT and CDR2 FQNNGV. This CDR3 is CASSPIGRGHEQFF. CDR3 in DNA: TGTGCCAGCAGCCCTATCGGCAGGGGGCATGAGCAGTTCTTC.

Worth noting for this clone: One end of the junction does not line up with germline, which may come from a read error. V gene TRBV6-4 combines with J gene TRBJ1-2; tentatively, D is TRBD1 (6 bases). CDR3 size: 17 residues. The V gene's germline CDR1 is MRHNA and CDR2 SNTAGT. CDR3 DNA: TGTGTCAGCCCAGCTGGCCCGGTTGTACCGGGACACCGCAAGCACACCTTC. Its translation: CVSPAGPVVPGHRKHTF.

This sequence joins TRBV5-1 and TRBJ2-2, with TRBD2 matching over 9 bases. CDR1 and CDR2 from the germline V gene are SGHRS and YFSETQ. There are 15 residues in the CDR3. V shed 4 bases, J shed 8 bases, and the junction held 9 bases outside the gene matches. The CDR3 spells CASSQDLAGTGELFF. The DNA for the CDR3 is TGCGCCAGCAGCCAAGATCTAGCGGGAACTGGGGAGCTGTTTTTT.

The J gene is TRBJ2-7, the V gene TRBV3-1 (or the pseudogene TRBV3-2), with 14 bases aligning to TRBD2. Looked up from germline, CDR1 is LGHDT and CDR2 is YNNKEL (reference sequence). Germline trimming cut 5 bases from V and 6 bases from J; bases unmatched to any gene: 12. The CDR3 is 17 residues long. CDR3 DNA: TGTGCCAGCAGCGCGGAATTAGGACTAGCGGGAGGTGGCGAGCAGTACTTC. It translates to CASSAELGLAGGGEQYF.

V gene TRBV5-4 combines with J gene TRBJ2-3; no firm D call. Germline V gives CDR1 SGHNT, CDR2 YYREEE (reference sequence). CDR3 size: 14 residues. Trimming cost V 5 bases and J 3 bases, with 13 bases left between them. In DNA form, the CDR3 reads TGTGCCAGCAGTGGAGTGGAGAGAACAGATACGCAGTATTTT. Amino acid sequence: CASSGVERTDTQYF.

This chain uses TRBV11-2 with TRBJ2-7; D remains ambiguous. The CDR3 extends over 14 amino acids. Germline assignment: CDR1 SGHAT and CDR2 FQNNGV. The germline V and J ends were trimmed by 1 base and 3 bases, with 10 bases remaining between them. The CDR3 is CASSLAVNHYEQYF. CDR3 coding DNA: TGTGCCAGCAGCTTAGCGGTGAACCACTACGAGCAGTACTTC.

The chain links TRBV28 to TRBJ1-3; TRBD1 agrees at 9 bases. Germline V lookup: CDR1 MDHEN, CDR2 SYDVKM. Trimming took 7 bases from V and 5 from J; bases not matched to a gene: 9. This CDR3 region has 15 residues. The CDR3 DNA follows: TGTGCCAGCAAGGGACAGGGCGGGATTCGAAACACCATATATTTT. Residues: CASKGQGGIRNTIYF. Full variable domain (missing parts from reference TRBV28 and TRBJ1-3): DVKVTQSSRYLVKRTGEKVFLECVQDMDHENMFWYRQDPGLGLRLIYFSYDVKMKEKGDIPEGYSVSREKKERFSLILESASTNQTSMYLCASKGQGGIRNTIYFGEGSWLTVV.

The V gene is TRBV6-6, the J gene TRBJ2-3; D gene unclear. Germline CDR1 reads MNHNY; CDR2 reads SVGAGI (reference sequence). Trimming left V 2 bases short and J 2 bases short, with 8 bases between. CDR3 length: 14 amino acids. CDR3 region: CASSYNPNTDTQYF. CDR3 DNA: TGTGCCAGCAGTTACAATCCTAACACAGATACGCAGTATTTT.

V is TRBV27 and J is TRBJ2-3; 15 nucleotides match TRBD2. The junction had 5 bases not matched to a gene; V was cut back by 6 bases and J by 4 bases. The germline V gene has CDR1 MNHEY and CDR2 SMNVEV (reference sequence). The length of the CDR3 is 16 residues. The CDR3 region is CASRIGLAGGSDTQYF. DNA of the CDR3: TGTGCCAGCAGGATCGGACTAGCGGGAGGGTCAGATACGCAGTATTTT.

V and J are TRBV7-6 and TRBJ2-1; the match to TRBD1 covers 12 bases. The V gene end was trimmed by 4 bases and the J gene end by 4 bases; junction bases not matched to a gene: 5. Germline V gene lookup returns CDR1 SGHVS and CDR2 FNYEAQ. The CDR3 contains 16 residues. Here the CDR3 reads CASSSGGQGAYNEQFF. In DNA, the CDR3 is TGTGCCAGCAGCTCCGGGGGACAGGGGGCGTACAATGAGCAGTTCTTC.

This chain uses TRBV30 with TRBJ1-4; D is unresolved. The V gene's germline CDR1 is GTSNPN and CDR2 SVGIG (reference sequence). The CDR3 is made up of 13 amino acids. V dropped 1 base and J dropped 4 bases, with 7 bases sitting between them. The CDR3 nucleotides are TGTGCCTGGAGTGCCCGACATAATGAAAAACTGTTTTTT. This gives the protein CAWSARHNEKLFF.

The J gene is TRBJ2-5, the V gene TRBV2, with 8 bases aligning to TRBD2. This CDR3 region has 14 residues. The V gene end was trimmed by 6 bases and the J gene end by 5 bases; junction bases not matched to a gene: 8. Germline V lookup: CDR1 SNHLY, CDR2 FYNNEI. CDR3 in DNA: TGTGCCAGCAGCTTCGGGGGGGCGCGGGAGACCCAGTACTTC. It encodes CASSFGGARETQYF.

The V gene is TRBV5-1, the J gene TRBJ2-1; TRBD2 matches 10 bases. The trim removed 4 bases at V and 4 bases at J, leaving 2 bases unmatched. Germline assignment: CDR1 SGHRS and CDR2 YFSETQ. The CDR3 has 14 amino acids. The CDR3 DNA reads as TGCGCCAGCAGCCCGGGACTAGCGTACAATGAGCAGTTCTTC. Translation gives CASSPGLAYNEQFF.